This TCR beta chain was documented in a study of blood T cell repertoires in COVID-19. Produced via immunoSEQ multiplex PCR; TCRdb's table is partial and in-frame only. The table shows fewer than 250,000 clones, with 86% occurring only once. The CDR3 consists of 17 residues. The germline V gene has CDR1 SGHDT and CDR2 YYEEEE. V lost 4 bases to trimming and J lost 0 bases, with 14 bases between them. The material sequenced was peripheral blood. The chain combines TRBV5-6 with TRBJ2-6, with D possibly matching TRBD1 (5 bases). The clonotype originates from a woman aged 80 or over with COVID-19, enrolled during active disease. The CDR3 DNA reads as TGTGCCAGCAGCCGGATAGGGGTTAGCTCTGGGGCCAACGTCCTGACTTTC. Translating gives CASSRIGVSSGANVLTF.